This is a list of T cell receptor beta chains from one sample in a study of blood T cell repertoires in COVID-19. This table comes from immunoSEQ multiplex PCR, and its TCRdb copy is limited to in-frame clones, with some not included. The sample contains fewer than 250,000 clones, 83% of which appear only once. The material sequenced was peripheral blood. The origin of the receptors is a woman aged 40 to 50 with active or convalescent COVID-19. The CDR3 runs from the conserved cysteine through the conserved F or W. Fields, in order: J gene, clone size, D gene, V gene, CDR3 protein, CDR3 DNA. D genes are given only for firm matches. Rows may omit the clone size; those that give it use once, few, many or a size class.

>TRBJ1-2|.|TRBD1|TRBV10-3
CAITPGQGHDGYTF
TGTGCCATCACCCCGGGACAGGGGCACGATGGCTACACCTTC
>TRBJ1-2|.|.|TRBV4-1
CASSQGGDSYGYTF
TGCGCCAGCAGCCAAGGGGGTGACAGCTATGGCTACACCTTC
>TRBJ2-1|.|TRBD2|TRBV11-2
CATKTSGAPHEQFF
TGTGCCACTAAGACTAGCGGAGCCCCGCATGAGCAGTTCTTC
>TRBJ1-2|.|.|TRBV19
CASSIQGIAYGYTF
TGTGCCAGTAGTATTCAGGGGATCGCCTATGGCTACACCTTC
>TRBJ2-3|many|.|TRBV19
CASSISPQSTDTQYF
TGTGCCAGTAGTATCTCCCCACAGAGCACAGATACGCAGTATTTT
>TRBJ2-3|.|.|TRBV6-5
CASSTGKWGTDTQYF
TGTGCCAGCAGTACAGGGAAGTGGGGCACAGATACGCAGTATTTT
>TRBJ1-6|.|TRBD1|TRBV7-9
CASSKGGTGRNSPLHF
TGTGCCAGCAGCAAGGGGGGGACAGGGAGAAATTCACCCCTCCACTTT
>TRBJ1-1|.|.|TRBV6-1
CASSEARGASHMNTEAFF
TGTGCCAGCAGTGAGGCCAGGGGCGCTTCCCATATGAACACTGAAGCTTTCTTT
>TRBJ2-7|.|TRBD1|TRBV5-1
CASSGVGTGGEEQYF
TGCGCCAGCAGCGGGGTCGGGACAGGGGGCGAAGAGCAGTACTTC
>TRBJ1-1|.|.|TRBV6-4
CASSANIEWSTEAFF
TGTGCCAGCAGTGCCAATATTGAATGGAGCACTGAAGCTTTCTTT
>TRBJ2-7|few|TRBD2|TRBV2
CASSKTSGEPYEQYF
TGTGCCAGCAGTAAAACTAGCGGGGAACCCTACGAGCAGTACTTC
>TRBJ2-5|many|TRBD2|TRBV28
CASSLSGTQETQYF
TGTGCCAGCAGTTTGAGCGGGACCCAAGAGACCCAGTACTTC
>TRBJ2-7|.|.|TRBV12-3/TRBV12-4
CASRPSSYEQYF
TGTGCCAGCAGACCCAGCTCCTACGAGCAGTACTTC
>TRBJ1-5|once|.|TRBV4-2
CASSQDRRPSNQPQHF
TGTGCCAGCAGCCAAGATCGCAGGCCGAGCAATCAGCCCCAGCATTTT
>TRBJ2-5|.|TRBD2|TRBV5-1
CASSLPTGGVAAETQYF
TGCGCCAGCAGCTTGCCCACGGGGGGAGTAGCCGCAGAGACCCAGTACTTC
>TRBJ2-3|.|TRBD2|TRBV7-9
CASSLEGTRADTQYF
TGTGCCAGCAGCTTAGAAGGGACTAGAGCAGATACGCAGTATTTT
>TRBJ2-1|.|TRBD2|TRBV30
CAWLAGGRWAHEQFF
TGTGCCTGGTTAGCGGGAGGACGGTGGGCTCATGAGCAGTTCTTC
>TRBJ2-3|.|TRBD2|TRBV19
CASSRTSGGTDTQYF
TGTGCCAGTAGTAGGACTAGCGGGGGCACAGATACGCAGTATTTT
>TRBJ1-1|.|TRBD1|TRBV30
CAWIKTGSGNTEAFF
TGTGCCTGGATTAAGACAGGGTCTGGGAACACTGAAGCTTTCTTT
>TRBJ2-2|.|TRBD2|TRBV7-2
CASSPHLLAGGAGELFF
TGTGCCAGCAGCCCTCACCTTCTAGCGGGGGGTGCCGGGGAGCTGTTTTTT
>TRBJ1-2|.|.|TRBV9
CASTRGMEDGYTF
TGTGCCAGCACCCGAGGGATGGAGGATGGCTACACCTTC
>TRBJ1-2|.|TRBD1|TRBV30
CAWSPMTGARGYTF
TGTGCCTGGAGCCCGATGACAGGGGCTCGGGGCTACACCTTC
>TRBJ2-7|once|TRBD2|TRBV7-2
CASSSAPGGGTYF
TGTGCCAGCAGCTCCGCCCCGGGGGGGGGTACGTACTTC
>TRBJ1-3|.|.|TRBV19
CASSLSTGNTIYF
TGTGCCAGTAGTCTATCTACAGGGAACACCATATATTTT
>TRBJ2-7|.|TRBD2|TRBV2
CASRRTSGGYEQYF
TGTGCCAGCAGACGGACTAGCGGGGGCTACGAGCAGTACTTC